The text below deals with one T cell receptor beta chain. Its antigen remains unidentified. Clones were sequenced by immunoSEQ multiplex PCR, and TCRdb holds only the in-frame ones, with some missing. The sample includes tens of thousands of clones, more than 85% of them seen just once. The V segment lost 5 bases and the J segment 0 bases; nucleotides outside the gene matches: 5. Looked up from germline, CDR1 is LNHDA and CDR2 is SQIVND (reference sequence). This CDR3 region has 16 residues. The sample is drawn from a study of cytomegalovirus exposure and HLA in healthy donors. Whole-study results and caveats: Among TCR beta chains, those listed as cytomegalovirus-associated numbered about 160. Three chains linked to CMV were shown in vitro to be specific for CMV antigens.

Sample: PBMCs. This TCR was recovered from a man aged 18 to 35 in good health and CMV-seronegative. This rearrangement joins TRBV19 to TRBJ2-3, with 10 bases that match TRBD2. CDR3 nucleotides: TGTGCCAGTAGTGTCCTAGCGGGAGCTAGCACAGATACGCAGTATTTT. Translated: CASSVLAGASTDTQYF.